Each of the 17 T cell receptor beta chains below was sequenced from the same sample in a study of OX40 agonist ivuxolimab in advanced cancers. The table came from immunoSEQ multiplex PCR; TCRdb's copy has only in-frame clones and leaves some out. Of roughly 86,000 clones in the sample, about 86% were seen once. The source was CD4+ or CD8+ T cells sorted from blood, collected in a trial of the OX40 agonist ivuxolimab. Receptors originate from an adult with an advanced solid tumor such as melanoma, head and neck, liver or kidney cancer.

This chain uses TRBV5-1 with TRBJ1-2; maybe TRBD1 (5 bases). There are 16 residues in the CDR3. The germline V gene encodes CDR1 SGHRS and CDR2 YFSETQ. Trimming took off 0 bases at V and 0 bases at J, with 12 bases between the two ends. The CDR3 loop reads CASSLDSGGTNYGYTF. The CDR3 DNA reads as TGCGCCAGCAGCTTGGATAGTGGGGGAACTAACTATGGCTACACCTTC.

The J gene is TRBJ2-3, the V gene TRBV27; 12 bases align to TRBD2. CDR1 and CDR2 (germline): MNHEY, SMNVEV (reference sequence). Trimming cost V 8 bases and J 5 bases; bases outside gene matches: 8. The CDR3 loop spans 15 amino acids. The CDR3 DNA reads TGTGCCAGCGGGGAGCTAGCGGGAGGGGTAGATACGCAGTATTTT. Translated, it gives CASGELAGGVDTQYF.

The DNA of the CDR3 is TGTGCCAGCAGCCGGGACAGAGGGTCCTACGAGCAGTACTTC. Residues: CASSRDRGSYEQYF. V is TRBV4-2 and J is TRBJ2-7; 7 bases line up with TRBD1. Trimming removed 4 bases from V and 1 base from J; junction bases left unmatched: 4. The CDR3 extends over 14 amino acids. The germline gives CDR1 LGHNA, CDR2 YNFKEQ.

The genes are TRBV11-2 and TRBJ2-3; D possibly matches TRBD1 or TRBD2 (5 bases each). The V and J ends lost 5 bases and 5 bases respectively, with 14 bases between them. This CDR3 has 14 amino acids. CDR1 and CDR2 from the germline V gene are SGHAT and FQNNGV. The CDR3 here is CASSLGPGIDTQYF. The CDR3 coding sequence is TGTGCCAGCAGCCTGGGACCCGGGATAGATACGCAGTATTTT.

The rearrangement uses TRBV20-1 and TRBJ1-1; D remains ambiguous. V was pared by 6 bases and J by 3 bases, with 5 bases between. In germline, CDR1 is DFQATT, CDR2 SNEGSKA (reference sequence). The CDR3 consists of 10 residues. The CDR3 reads CSAVDTEAFF. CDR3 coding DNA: TGCAGTGCGGTGGACACTGAAGCTTTCTTT.

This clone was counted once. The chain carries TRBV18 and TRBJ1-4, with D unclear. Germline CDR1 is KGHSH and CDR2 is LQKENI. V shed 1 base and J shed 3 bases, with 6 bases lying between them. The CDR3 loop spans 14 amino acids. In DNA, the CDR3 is TGTGCCAGCTCACCACAGTCGGCTAATGAAAAACTGTTTTTT. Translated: CASSPQSANEKLFF.

CDR3 in amino acids: CASSQKRVAGELFF. CDR3 in DNA: TGCGCCAGCAGTCAGAAACGGGTAGCCGGGGAGCTGTTTTTT. V and J are TRBV23-1 and TRBJ2-2; D gene unclear. Being an ORF, TRBV23-1 has a function that is uncertain. The CDR3 extends over 14 amino acids. V lost 3 bases and J 6 bases, leaving 11 bases between the germline ends.

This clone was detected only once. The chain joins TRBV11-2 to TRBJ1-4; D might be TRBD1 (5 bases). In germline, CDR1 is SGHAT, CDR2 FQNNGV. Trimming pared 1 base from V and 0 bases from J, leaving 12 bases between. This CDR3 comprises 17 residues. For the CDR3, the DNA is TGTGCCAGCAGCTTAGGACAGACGACATCAACTAATGAAAAACTGTTTTTT. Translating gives CASSLGQTTSTNEKLFF.

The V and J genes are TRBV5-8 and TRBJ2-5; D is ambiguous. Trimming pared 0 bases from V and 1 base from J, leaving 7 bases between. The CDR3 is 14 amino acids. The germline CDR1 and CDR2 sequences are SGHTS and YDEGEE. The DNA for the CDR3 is TGTGCCAGCAGCTTGGGGCCCTTCCAAGAGACCCAGTACTTC. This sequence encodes CASSLGPFQETQYF.

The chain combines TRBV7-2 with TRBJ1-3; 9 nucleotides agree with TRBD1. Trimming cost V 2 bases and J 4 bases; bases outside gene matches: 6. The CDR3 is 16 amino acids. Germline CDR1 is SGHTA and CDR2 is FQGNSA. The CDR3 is CASSLTGGARGNTIYF. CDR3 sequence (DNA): TGTGCCAGCAGCTTAACAGGGGGCGCGAGGGGAAACACCATATATTTT.

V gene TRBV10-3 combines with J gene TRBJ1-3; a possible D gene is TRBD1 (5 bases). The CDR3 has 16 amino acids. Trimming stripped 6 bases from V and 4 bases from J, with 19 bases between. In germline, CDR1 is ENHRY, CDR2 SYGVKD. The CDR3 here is CAISLTDFGTGNTIYF. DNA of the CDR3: TGTGCCATCAGCTTAACGGACTTTGGGACCGGAAACACCATATATTTT.

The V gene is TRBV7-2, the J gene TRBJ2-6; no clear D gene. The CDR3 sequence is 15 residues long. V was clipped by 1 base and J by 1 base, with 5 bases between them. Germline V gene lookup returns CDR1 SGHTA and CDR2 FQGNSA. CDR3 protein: CASSLEVSGANVLTF. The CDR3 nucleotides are TGTGCCAGCAGCTTAGAGGTTTCTGGGGCCAACGTCCTGACTTTC.

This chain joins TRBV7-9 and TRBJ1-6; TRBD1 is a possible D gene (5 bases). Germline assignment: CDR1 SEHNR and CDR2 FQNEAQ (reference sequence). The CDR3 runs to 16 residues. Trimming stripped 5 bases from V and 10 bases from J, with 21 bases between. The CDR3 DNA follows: TGTGCCAGCAGCCGGCAGGACAAATGGGGCGACTCACCCCTCCACTTT. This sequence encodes CASSRQDKWGDSPLHF.

The CDR3 bases are TGTGCCAGCAGCTATCGGGCAGGGTCCACAGATACGCAGTATTTT. Protein: CASSYRAGSTDTQYF. The genes are TRBV6-6 and TRBJ2-3, with D perhaps TRBD1 (5 bases). This CDR3 comprises 15 residues. V lost 6 bases to trimming and J lost 2 bases, with 15 bases between them. Per the germline V gene, CDR1 is MNHNY and CDR2 is SVGAGI (reference sequence).

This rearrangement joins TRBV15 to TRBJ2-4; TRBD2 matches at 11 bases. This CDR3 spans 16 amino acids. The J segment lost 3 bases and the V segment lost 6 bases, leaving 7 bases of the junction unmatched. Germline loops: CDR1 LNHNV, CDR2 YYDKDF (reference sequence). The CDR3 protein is CATRGGGTSGKNIQYF. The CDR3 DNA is TGTGCCACCAGAGGGGGAGGGACTAGCGGCAAAAACATTCAGTACTTC. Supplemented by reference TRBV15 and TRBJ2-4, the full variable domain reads DAMVIQNPRYQVTQFGKPVTLSCSQTLNHNVMYWYQQKSSQAPKLLFHYYDKDFNNEADTPDNFQSRRPNTSFCFLDIRSPGLGDTAMYLCATRGGGTSGKNIQYFGAGTRLSVL.

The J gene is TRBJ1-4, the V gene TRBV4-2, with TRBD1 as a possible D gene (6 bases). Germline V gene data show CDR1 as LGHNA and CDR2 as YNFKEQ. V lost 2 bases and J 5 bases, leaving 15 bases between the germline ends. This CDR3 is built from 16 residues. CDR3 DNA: TGTGCCAGCAGCCAAAGCGGGACAAGGGGAAATGAAAAACTGTTTTTT. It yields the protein CASSQSGTRGNEKLFF.

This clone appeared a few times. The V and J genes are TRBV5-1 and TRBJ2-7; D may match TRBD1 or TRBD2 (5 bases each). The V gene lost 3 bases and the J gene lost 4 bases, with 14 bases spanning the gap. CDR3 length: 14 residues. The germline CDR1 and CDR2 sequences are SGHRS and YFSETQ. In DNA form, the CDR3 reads TGCGCCAGCAGCTCCGGGACCCAGCTTTACGAGCAGTACTTC. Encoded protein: CASSSGTQLYEQYF.